The 13 T cell receptor beta chains below come from one sample, sequenced in a study of T-cell memory formation after mild COVID-19. A single record per CDR3 protein comes from TCRdb applying MiXCR to the 5' RACE reads. The sample lists about 400,000 distinct CDR3 sequences, approximately 15% occurring once. Sequenced material: PBMCs or a T cell subset sorted from them (not recorded which). Receptor source: a man younger than 30 who had mild COVID-19 (a few samples of this study predate the infection). Cell type and time point are not known.

The J gene is TRBJ1-1, the V gene TRBV4-1; D is possibly TRBD1 (5 bases). V was cut by 4 bases and J by 5 bases, with 14 bases left in between. The CDR3 spans 14 residues. CDR1 and CDR2 from the germline V gene are MGHRA and YSYEKL. CDR3 sequence reads: CASSLLGGGTEAFF. CDR3 nucleotide sequence: TGCGCCAGCAGCCTTCTGGGGGGGGGAACTGAAGCTTTCTTT.

This clonotype was seen more than once but under ten times. The CDR3 coding sequence is TGTGCCAGCAGCGCAAGACTAGCGGAACAAGAGACCCAGTACTTC. This encodes CASSARLAEQETQYF. This rearrangement joins TRBV9 to TRBJ2-5; TRBD2 agrees at 9 bases. V dropped 3 bases and J dropped 2; count of bases not matched to a gene: 5. Germline V gives CDR1 SGDLS, CDR2 YYNGEE. The CDR3 runs to 15 residues.

This clonotype was seen a handful of times. The chain carries TRBV20-1 and TRBJ1-3, with TRBD1 as a possible D gene (5 bases). The germline gives CDR1 DFQATT, CDR2 SNEGSKA (reference sequence). The CDR3 sequence is 13 residues long. The V gene lost 4 bases and the J gene lost 4 bases, with 11 bases spanning the gap. The CDR3 DNA sequence: TGCAGTGCTAAGCAGGGAAGGGGAAACACCATATATTTT. This gives the protein CSAKQGRGNTIYF.

This clonotype was found once. The rearrangement joins TRBV10-3 to TRBJ1-1; no definite D call. The CDR3 spans 17 residues. The germline V and J ends were trimmed by 1 base and 11 bases, with 26 bases remaining between them. Germline lookup yields CDR1 ENHRY and CDR2 SYGVKD. The CDR3 coding sequence is TGTGCCATCAGTGAGTGTATCTACGGGATGTGTTTTATGGAGGCTTTCTTT. This codes for CAISECIYGMCFMEAFF.

This clonotype turned up a few times. This sequence joins TRBV7-2 and TRBJ2-6, with D unresolved. The V end was cut by 2 bases, the J end by 2 bases, with 13 bases between. The CDR3 is 17 amino acids. Germline CDR1 SGHTA, CDR2 FQGNSA. The CDR3 DNA is TGTGCCAGCAGCTTACGTTATATAGGGACTGGGGCCAACGTCCTGACTTTC. As protein: CASSLRYIGTGANVLTF.

This clonotype was observed a few times. This chain links TRBV2 with TRBJ2-3, with TRBD2 identical over 14 bases. V lost 7 bases to trimming and J lost 1 base; unmatched junction nucleotides: 4. The CDR3 is made up of 16 amino acids. In germline, CDR1 is SNHLY, CDR2 FYNNEI. CDR3 nucleotides: TGTGCCAGCACCGGACTAGCGGGGGGAGGCACAGATACGCAGTATTTT. As protein: CASTGLAGGGTDTQYF.

V is TRBV7-3 and J is TRBJ2-1; tentative D call: TRBD1 (5 bases). Per germline, CDR1 SGHTA and CDR2 FQGTGA. The CDR3 is 16 residues long. The V gene lost 2 bases and the J gene lost 4 bases, with 15 bases spanning the gap. The CDR3 region has the DNA TGTGCCAGCAGCTTAGACACAGGACGACCTTACAATGAGCAGTTCTTC. This codes for CASSLDTGRPYNEQFF. The full variable domain, in which reference TRBV7-3 and TRBJ2-1 provide the parts outside the CDR3, is GAGVSQTPSNKVTEKGKYVELRCDPISGHTALYWYRQSLGQGPEFLIYFQGTGAADDSGLPNDRFFAVRPEGSVSTLKIQRTERGDSAVYLCASSLDTGRPYNEQFFGPGTRLTVL.

This clonotype turned up a few times. The V and J genes are TRBV29-1 and TRBJ1-2; 10 positions agree with TRBD1. The V segment lost 4 bases and the J segment 5 bases; nucleotides outside the gene matches: 1. Germline CDR1 SQVTM, CDR2 ANQGSEA. The CDR3 sequence is 12 residues long. The CDR3 reads CSVGTGGYGYTF. The CDR3 region has the DNA TGCAGCGTTGGGACAGGGGGTTATGGCTACACCTTC.

The chain links TRBV7-8 to TRBJ2-7, with D hard to call. Germline V gene data show CDR1 as SGHVS and CDR2 as FQNEAQ. Trimming removed 5 bases from V and 3 bases from J, with 14 bases in between. The CDR3 has 14 amino acids. CDR3 sequence reads: CASSVTGLRYEQYF. CDR3 in DNA: TGTGCCAGCAGCGTGACTGGGCTCCGCTACGAGCAGTACTTC.

The chain joins TRBV10-3 to TRBJ2-4, with 8 bases identical to TRBD2. The V segment lost 2 bases and the J segment 8 bases; nucleotides outside the gene matches: 5. This CDR3 is built from 14 residues. Germline V gene lookup returns CDR1 ENHRY and CDR2 SYGVKD. This chain's CDR3 is CAISERGSGDIQYF. DNA of the CDR3: TGTGCCATCAGTGAGAGAGGTAGCGGGGACATTCAGTACTTC.

This chain connects TRBV5-1 to TRBJ2-7; D not certain. From germline, CDR1 is SGHRS and CDR2 YFSETQ. Trimming left V 1 base short and J 3 bases short, with 11 bases between. The CDR3 is 14 amino acids. In DNA form, the CDR3 reads TGCGCCAGCAGCTTGACCGGGTCGAACTACGAGCAGTACTTC. Its protein is CASSLTGSNYEQYF.

The genes are TRBV15 and TRBJ2-1, with D unresolved. The CDR3 spans 14 residues. The V and J ends lost 8 bases and 0 bases respectively, with 11 bases between them. Germline CDR1 LNHNV, CDR2 YYDKDF (reference sequence). CDR3 bases: TGTGCCACCCACCCGGATGCCTCCTACAATGAGCAGTTCTTC. Its protein is CATHPDASYNEQFF.

This clonotype turned up a few times. The genes are TRBV7-2 and TRBJ2-5; 8 nucleotides match TRBD1. The CDR3 contains 14 residues. Trimming at V came to 3 bases and at J to 5 bases, leaving 5 bases not matched to a gene. Germline-derived CDR1 and CDR2 are SGHTA and FQGNSA. This CDR3 reads CASSFDRGWETQYF. In DNA, the CDR3 is TGTGCCAGCAGCTTCGACAGGGGATGGGAGACCCAGTACTTC.